This T cell receptor (beta chain) was obtained from a study of T cells after posttransplantation cyclophosphamide. Libraries were prepared by immunoSEQ multiplex PCR; TCRdb keeps only in-frame clonotypes and omits some of them. The table has about 7,300 clones, more than 85% seen once. V gave up 11 bases and J gave up 7 bases; unmatched junction bases: 13. This CDR3 region has 16 residues. Germline CDR1 reads SNHLY; CDR2 reads FYNNEI. Sequencing input: CD4+ T cells sorted from blood. The gene calls are TRBV2 and TRBJ2-1; 14 bases match TRBD2. The TCR originated in a woman in her 50s in good health and a related stem cell transplant donor. The CDR3 DNA reads TGTGCCCAAACCCGGGGACTAGCGGGAGCCACGAATGAGCAGTTCTTC. This sequence encodes CAQTRGLAGATNEQFF.